The sequence of this T cell receptor (beta chain) was determined in a study of blood T cell repertoires in COVID-19 (dated by TCRdb to the early 2020s). About the investigation overall: ImmuneRACE Cohort 3 recovered participants were defined by two consecutive negative NP/OP PCR tests, healthcare professional clearance, or symptom resolution. Deeply sampled blood TCRbeta repertoires from subjects exposed to, actively infected with, or recovered from COVID-19 were included in the dataset. Nearly every sample came with metadata listing a de-identified subject ID, COVID-19 status, age in years and sex. The repertoires were made available in a free public database intended to serve as a resource for research on the immune response to SARS-CoV-2. Where available, HLA class I and class II types were taken from metadata supplied by the sample provider and were not determined by assay-based typing. The samples were drawn from the first 160 participants of the ongoing ImmuneRACE study and from 1,254 subjects provided by 6 global collaborators. Samples from collaborators originated in the United States, Italy and Spain and spanned both the acute and convalescent phases of COVID-19. The material from the prospective study consisted of cDNA or gDNA derived from T cells, B-cell-depleted T cells, or PBMCs. Overall results and qualifications from the work: How much clinical and demographic metadata was included differed by source and by participant, and the metadata was provided uncurated.

This clone has just one count. Its antigen specificity is not known. There are no base qualities to consult, and no much larger clone falls within one base. TCRbeta CDR3 regions were amplified from genomic DNA by means of the immunoSEQ Assay, a bias-controlled multiplex PCR. On the study's bioinformatics: The number of nucleated cells in each sample was estimated by amplification of reference gene primers within the assay. To quantify the absolute abundance of each unique TCRbeta CDR3 rearrangement, sequence reads were collapsed and filtered. For each sample, productive Simpson clonality was calculated as the square root of Simpson's diversity index over productive rearrangements. This is the immuneACCESS table as TCRdb keeps it, with only in-frame sequences that have V and J called. A part of the clones is gone; compared with another copy, unresolved V genes explain less than half, and the rest is unexplained. V, J and clone size derive from that table, while D and trimming were established from the DNA sequence. The sample data list about 210,000 clones, and about 86% of these were observed just once. Clones ranked in the top ten supply roughly 24% of the sample.

In the prospective study, participants were about 18 to 89 years old, resided in around 25 geographic areas of the United States, and were enrolled through a virtual design. In the prospective study, participants were assigned to cohorts based on the clinical history participants reported in a screening survey and a study questionnaire. In the prospective study, whole blood, serum and a nasopharyngeal or oropharyngeal swab were collected from each participant by mobile phlebotomists. Participants in the prospective study had the option to provide additional blood draws and questionnaires over a roughly 2-month period. Blood samples from the prospective study were shipped frozen or at room temperature prior to DNA extraction. From the cysteine through the phenylalanine, the CDR3 covers 12 amino acids. Here the CDR3 DNA is all that survives: 36 bases in frame from base 1. V drops 5 bases and J drops 5 bases, leaving 9 bases in between. Per the germline V gene (reference sequence), PRHDT is the CDR1 and FYEKMQ is the CDR2.

The sample was PBMCs or T cells enriched from blood (not recorded which). This chain joins TRBV13 to TRBJ2-5, with no confidently assigned D gene. The TCR originated in a woman aged 40 to 49 in a cohort exposed to, infected with or recovered from COVID-19 (not recorded which). The DNA is as follows: TGTGCCAGCAGCGTTAGCCTGGAGACCCAGTACTTC. It translates as CASSVSLETQYF.